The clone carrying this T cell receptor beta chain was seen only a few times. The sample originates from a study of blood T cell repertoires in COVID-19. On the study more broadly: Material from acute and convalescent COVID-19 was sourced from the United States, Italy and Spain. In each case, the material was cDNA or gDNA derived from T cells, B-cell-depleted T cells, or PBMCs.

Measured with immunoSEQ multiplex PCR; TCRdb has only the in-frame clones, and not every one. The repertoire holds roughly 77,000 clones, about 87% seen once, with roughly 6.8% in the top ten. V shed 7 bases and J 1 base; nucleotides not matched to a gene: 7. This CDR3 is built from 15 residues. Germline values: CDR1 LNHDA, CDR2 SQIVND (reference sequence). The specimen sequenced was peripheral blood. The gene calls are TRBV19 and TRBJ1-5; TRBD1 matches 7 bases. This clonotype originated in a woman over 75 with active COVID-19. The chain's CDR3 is CASTTGGGSNQPQHF. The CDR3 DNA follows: TGTGCCAGTACCACCGGAGGGGGCAGCAATCAGCCCCAGCATTTT.